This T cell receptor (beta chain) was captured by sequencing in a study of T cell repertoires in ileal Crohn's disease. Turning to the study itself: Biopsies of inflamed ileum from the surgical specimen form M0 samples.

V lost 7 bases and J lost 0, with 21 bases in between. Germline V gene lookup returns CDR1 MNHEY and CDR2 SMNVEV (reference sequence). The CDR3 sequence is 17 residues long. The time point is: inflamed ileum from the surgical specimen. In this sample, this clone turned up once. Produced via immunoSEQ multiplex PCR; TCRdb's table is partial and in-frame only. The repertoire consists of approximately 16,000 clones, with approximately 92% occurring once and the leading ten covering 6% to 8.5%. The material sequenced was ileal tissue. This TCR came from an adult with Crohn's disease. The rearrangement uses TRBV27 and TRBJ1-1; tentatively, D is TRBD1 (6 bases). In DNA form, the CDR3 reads TGTGCCAGCACCGACGGACAGCCCGGGGCGATGAACACTGAAGCTTTCTTT. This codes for CASTDGQPGAMNTEAFF.